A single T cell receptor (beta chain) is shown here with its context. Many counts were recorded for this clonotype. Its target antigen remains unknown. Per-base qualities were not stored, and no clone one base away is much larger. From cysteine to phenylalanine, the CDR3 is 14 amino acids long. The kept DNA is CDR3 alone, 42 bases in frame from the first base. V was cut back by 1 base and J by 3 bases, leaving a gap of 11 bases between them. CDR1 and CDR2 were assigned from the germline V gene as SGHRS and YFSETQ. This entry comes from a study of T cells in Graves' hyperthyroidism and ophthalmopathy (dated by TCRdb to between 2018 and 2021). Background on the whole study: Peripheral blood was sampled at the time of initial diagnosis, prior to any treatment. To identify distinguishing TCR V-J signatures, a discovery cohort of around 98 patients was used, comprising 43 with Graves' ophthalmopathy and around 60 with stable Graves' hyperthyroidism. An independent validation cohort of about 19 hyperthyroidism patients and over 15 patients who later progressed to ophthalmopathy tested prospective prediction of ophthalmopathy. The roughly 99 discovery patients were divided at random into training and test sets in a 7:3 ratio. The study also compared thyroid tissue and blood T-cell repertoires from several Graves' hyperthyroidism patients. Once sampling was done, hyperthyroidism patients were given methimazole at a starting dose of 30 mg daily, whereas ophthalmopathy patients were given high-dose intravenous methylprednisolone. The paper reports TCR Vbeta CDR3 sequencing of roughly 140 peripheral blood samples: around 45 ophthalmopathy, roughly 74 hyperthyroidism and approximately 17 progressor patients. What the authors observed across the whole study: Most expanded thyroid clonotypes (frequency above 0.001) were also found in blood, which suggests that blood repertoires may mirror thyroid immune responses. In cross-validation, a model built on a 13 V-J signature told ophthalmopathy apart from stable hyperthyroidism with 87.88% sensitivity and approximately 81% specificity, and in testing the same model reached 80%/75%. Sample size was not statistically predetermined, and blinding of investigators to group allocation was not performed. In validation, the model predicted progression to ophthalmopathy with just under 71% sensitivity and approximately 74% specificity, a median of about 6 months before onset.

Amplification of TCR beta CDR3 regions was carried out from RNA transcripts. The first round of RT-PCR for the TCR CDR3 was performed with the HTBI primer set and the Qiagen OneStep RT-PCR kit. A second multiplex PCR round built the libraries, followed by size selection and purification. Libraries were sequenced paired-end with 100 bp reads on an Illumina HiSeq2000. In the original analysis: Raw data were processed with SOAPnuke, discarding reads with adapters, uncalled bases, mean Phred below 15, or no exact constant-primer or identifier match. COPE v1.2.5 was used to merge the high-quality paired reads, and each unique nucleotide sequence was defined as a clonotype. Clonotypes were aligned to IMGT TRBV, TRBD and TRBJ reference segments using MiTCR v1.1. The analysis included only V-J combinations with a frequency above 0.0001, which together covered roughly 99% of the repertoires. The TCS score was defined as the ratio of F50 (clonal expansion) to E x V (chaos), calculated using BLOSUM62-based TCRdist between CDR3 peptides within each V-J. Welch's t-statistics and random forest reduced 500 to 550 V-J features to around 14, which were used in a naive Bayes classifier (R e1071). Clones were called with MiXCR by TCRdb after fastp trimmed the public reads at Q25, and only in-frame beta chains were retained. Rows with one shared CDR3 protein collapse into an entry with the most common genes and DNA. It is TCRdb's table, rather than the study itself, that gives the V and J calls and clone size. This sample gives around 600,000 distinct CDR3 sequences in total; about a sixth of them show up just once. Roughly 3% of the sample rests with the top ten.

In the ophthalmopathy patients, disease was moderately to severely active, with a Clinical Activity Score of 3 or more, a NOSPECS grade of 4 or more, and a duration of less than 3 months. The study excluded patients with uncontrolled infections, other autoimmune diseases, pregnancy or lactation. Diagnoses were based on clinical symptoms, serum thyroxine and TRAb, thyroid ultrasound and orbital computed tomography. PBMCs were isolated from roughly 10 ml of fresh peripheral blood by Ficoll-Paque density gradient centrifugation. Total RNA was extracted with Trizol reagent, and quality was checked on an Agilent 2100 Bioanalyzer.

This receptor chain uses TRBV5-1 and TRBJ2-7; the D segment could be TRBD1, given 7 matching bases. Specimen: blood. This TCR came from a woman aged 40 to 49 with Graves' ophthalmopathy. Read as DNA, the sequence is TGCGCCAGCAGCTTGCAGGGGGGTATCTACGAGCAGTACTTC. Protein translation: CASSLQGGIYEQYF.